Below, one T cell receptor beta chain is given with its context. The antigen remains undetermined. The sample comes from a study of shared clonotypes between healthy human individuals. Study findings and constraints: When naive CD4 clonotypes were compared across a few donors, around 5% were shared. The study found lower generation probabilities in non-shared clonotypes than in those shared by all four donors.

Genomic DNA of each subset was evenly split across several immunoSEQ plates. Data came from immunoSEQ multiplex PCR; TCRdb stores just in-frame clones and leaves some out. The sample has some 2,000,000 clones, around 95% seen once. This TCR was sampled from a man aged 18 to 29 in good health. Sequencing used naive CD4+ T cells sorted from blood. Subset denoted: CD45RA+ positively selected.

The CDR3 DNA follows: TGTGCCAGCAGCCCCACCACCGGGGAGCTGTTTTTT. It codes for CASSPTTGELFF. The V gene is TRBV6-5, the J gene TRBJ2-2, with D unresolved. The CDR3 runs to 12 residues. Germline CDR1 MNHEY, CDR2 SVGAGI. The germline V and J ends were trimmed by 6 bases and 4 bases, with 6 bases remaining between them.